Below are 3 T cell receptor beta chains sequenced from a single sample in a study of T cells in Graves' hyperthyroidism and ophthalmopathy. There were TCR beta CDR3 regions amplified from RNA transcripts. The HTBI primer set drove a first-round RT-PCR of the TCR CDR3. One entry per CDR3 protein results from TCRdb running MiXCR on the multiplex PCR reads. The sample carries a few hundred thousand distinct CDR3 sequences, around 19% recorded once. Sequencing used blood. Every receptor here comes from a middle-aged man with Graves' hyperthyroidism.

This clonotype was observed at least ten times. The chain is built from TRBV15 and TRBJ2-7; D unresolved. The CDR3 has 13 amino acids. Deletions cut 1 base from V and 7 bases from J, with 11 bases between. Germline lookup yields CDR1 LNHNV and CDR2 YYDKDF (reference sequence). The CDR3, as DNA: TGTGCCACCAGCAGAGTCGGCCTCGGGGAGCAGTACTTC. Its translation: CATSRVGLGEQYF.

The genes are TRBV28 and TRBJ2-1, with 7 bases aligning to TRBD1. The V gene's germline CDR1 is MDHEN and CDR2 SYDVKM. V was clipped by 2 bases and J by 2 bases; unmatched bases: 9. The CDR3 covers 17 residues. The CDR3 sequence: CASSLGVGGLTYNEQFF. The CDR3 DNA reads as TGTGCCAGCAGTTTAGGGGTAGGGGGCCTCACCTACAATGAGCAGTTCTTC. Variable domain in full (rest from reference TRBV28 and TRBJ2-1): DVKVTQSSRYLVKRTGEKVFLECVQDMDHENMFWYRQDPGLGLRLIYFSYDVKMKEKGDIPEGYSVSREKKERFSLILESASTNQTSMYLCASSLGVGGLTYNEQFFGPGTRLTVL.

This clonotype occurred once. J is TRBJ2-3 and V is TRBV7-6, with 8 bases identical to TRBD1. Germline values: CDR1 SGHVS, CDR2 FNYEAQ. The length of the CDR3 is 18 residues. Trimming took 5 bases from V and 0 from J; bases not matched to a gene: 13. CDR3 in amino acids: CASSRMKTGGYSTDTQYF. The CDR3 nucleotides are TGTGCCAGCAGCCGAATGAAAACAGGGGGATATAGCACAGATACGCAGTATTTT.